These 10 T cell receptor beta chains came from one sample sequenced in a study of CD8 T cells in ankylosing spondylitis. TCRdb used MiXCR to reprocess the 5' RACE reads, holding one entry per CDR3 protein. The sample records some 140,000 distinct CDR3 sequences, about 8% being singletons. Sequenced input: synovial fluid, either unsorted or a sorted T cell fraction (not recorded which). The receptors derive from a male donor with ankylosing spondylitis.

This clonotype was seen at least ten times. V and J are TRBV7-9 and TRBJ2-7, with D possibly TRBD1 on 6 matching bases. The germline V gene has CDR1 SEHNR and CDR2 FQNEAQ (reference sequence). V lost 4 bases and J lost 5, with 15 bases in between. This CDR3 comprises 14 residues. CDR3 nucleotide sequence: TGTGCCAGCAGCTCTTCAGGGGCGAACAACGAGCAGTACTTC. As protein: CASSSSGANNEQYF.

This clonotype was seen at least ten times. The chain recombines TRBV7-6 with TRBJ2-1; the match to TRBD2 covers 14 bases. J was trimmed by 8 bases and V by 1 base; bases with no gene match: 7. From germline, CDR1 is SGHVS and CDR2 FNYEAQ. CDR3 length: 17 amino acids. CDR3: CASSLGPGTSGSDEQFF. CDR3 bases: TGTGCCAGCAGCTTAGGTCCCGGGACTAGCGGGAGCGATGAGCAGTTCTTC.

The sample holds a few counts of this clonotype. The rearrangement uses TRBV29-1 and TRBJ2-1; 9 bases agree with TRBD2. The CDR3 runs to 15 residues. The V gene end was trimmed by 4 bases and the J gene end by 6 bases; junction bases not matched to a gene: 10. Germline values: CDR1 SQVTM, CDR2 ANQGSEA. The chain's CDR3 is CSVVTSGWARNEQFF. The CDR3, as DNA: TGCAGCGTTGTAACTAGCGGGTGGGCCCGCAATGAGCAGTTCTTC.

There are many counts of this clonotype. The chain is built from TRBV3-1 and TRBJ2-1; the D call may be TRBD1 or TRBD2 (5 bases each). Germline loops: CDR1 LGHDT, CDR2 YNNKEL (reference sequence). This CDR3 is built from 15 residues. The V end lost 4 bases, the J end lost 3 bases, and 13 bases lay between the germline ends. CDR3 sequence (DNA): TGTGCCAGCAGCCTTTCGACTGGGGGCTACAATGAGCAGTTCTTC. As protein: CASSLSTGGYNEQFF.

This clonotype was seen ten or more times. This chain links TRBV7-9 with TRBJ2-2; TRBD1 matches 11 bases. After removal of 5 bases from V and 7 bases from J, the junction contained 9 bases not matched to a gene. The CDR3 totals 16 residues. CDR1 SEHNR and CDR2 FQNEAQ come from the germline V gene (reference sequence). CDR3 protein: CASSPRTGGMVGELFF. Written as DNA, the CDR3 is TGTGCCAGCAGCCCGCGGACAGGGGGCATGGTCGGGGAGCTGTTTTTT.

The chain uses TRBV2 and TRBJ2-5; 13 bases match TRBD2. The CDR3 runs 16 residues. V lost 5 bases and J lost 5; bases outside the gene matches: 8. CDR1 is SNHLY and CDR2 is FYNNEI in the germline V gene. CDR3 coding DNA: TGTGCCAGCAGTCGTGGGACTAGCGGGATGGGGGAGACCCAGTACTTC. This sequence encodes CASSRGTSGMGETQYF. The variable domain in full, completed from reference TRBV2 and TRBJ2-5, reads EPEVTQTPSHQVTQMGQEVILRCVPISNHLYFYWYRQILGQKVEFLVSFYNNEISEKSEIFDDQFSVERPDGSNFTLKIRSTKLEDSAMYFCASSRGTSGMGETQYFGPGTRLLVL.

In this sample, this clonotype turned up a few times. This chain links TRBV2 with TRBJ2-7; 8 bases map to TRBD1. This CDR3 comprises 14 residues. J was trimmed by 2 bases and V by 5 bases; bases with no gene match: 5. CDR1 is SNHLY and CDR2 is FYNNEI in the germline V gene. Here the CDR3 DNA reads TGTGCCAGCAGTCCGGGACAGGAAACCTACGAGCAGTACTTC. Translated, it gives CASSPGQETYEQYF.

This clonotype was counted many times. The rearrangement uses TRBV7-9 and TRBJ2-2, with no clear D. Germline lookup yields CDR1 SEHNR and CDR2 FQNEAQ (reference sequence). This CDR3 contains 12 residues. Trimming stripped 1 base from V and 6 bases from J, with 3 bases between. In DNA form, the CDR3 reads TGTGCCAGCAGCTTAGGTCCCGGGGAGCTGTTTTTT. It encodes CASSLGPGELFF.

The rearrangement joins TRBV21-1 to TRBJ2-2; no check of the table's D call, TRBD2, against the DNA was made. TRBV21-1 is described as a pseudogene. The CDR3 totals 16 residues. The CDR3: CAREHHSAIYTGELFF. In DNA form, the CDR3 reads TGTGCCAGAGAACACCATAGCGCTATTTACACCGGGGAGCTGTTTTTT.

The gene calls are TRBV5-1 and TRBJ1-1; D is ambiguous. Germline lookup yields CDR1 SGHRS and CDR2 YFSETQ. This CDR3 has 13 residues. V was trimmed by 5 bases and J by 3 bases, leaving 11 bases between them. CDR3 in amino acids: CASRAPSDTEAFF. The CDR3 DNA reads TGCGCCAGCAGGGCCCCCTCGGACACTGAAGCTTTCTTT.